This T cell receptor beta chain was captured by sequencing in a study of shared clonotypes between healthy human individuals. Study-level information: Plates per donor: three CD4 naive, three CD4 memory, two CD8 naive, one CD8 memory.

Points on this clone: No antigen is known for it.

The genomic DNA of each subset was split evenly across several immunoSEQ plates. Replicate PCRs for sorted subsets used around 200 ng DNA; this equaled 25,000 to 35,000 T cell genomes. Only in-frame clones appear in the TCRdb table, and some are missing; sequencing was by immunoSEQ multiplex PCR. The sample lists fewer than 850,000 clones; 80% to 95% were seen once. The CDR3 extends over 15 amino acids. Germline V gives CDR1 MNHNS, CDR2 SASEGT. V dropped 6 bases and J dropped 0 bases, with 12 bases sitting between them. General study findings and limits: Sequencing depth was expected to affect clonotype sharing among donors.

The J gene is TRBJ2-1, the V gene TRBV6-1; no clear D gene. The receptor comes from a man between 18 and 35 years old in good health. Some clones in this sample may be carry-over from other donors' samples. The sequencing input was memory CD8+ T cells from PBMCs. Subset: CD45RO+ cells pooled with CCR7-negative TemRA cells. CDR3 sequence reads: CASRPTRSSYNEQFF. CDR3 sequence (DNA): TGTGCCAGCAGGCCGACACGATCCTCCTACAATGAGCAGTTCTTC.